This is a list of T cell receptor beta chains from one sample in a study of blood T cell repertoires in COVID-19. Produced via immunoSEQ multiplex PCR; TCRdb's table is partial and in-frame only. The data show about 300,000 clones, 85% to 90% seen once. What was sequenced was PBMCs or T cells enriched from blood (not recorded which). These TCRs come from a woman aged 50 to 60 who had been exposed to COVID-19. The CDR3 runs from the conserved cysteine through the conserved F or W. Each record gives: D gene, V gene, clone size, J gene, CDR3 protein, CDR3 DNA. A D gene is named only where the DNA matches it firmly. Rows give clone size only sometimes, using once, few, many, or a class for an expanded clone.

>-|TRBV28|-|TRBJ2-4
CASINTWGPGNIQYF
TGTGCCAGCATCAATACCTGGGGGCCGGGAAACATTCAGTACTTC
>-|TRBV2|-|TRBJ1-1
CASSGWTAGDFF
TGTGCCAGCAGTGGATGGACAGCAGGGGATTTCTTT
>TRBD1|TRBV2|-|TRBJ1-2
CASTLQGAVYGYTF
TGTGCCAGCACCCTTCAGGGGGCTGTCTATGGCTACACCTTC
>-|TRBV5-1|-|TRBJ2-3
CASSLDLSPDTQYF
TGCGCCAGCAGCTTGGATCTCAGTCCAGATACGCAGTATTTT
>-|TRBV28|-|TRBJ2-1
CASSSRRYNEQFF
TGTGCCAGCAGTTCGCGGCGATACAATGAGCAGTTCTTC
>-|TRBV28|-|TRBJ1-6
CASSFSGSPLHF
TGTGCCAGCAGTTTTTCGGGGTCACCCCTCCACTTT
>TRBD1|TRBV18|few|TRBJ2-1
CASSPRTGTYNEQFF
TGTGCCAGCTCACCACGGACAGGGACCTACAATGAGCAGTTCTTC
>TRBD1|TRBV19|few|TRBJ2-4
CASSSPTGGNDF
TGTGCCAGTAGTTCCCCGACAGGGGGGAATGACTTC
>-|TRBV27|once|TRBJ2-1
CASNRVYTNNEQFF
TGTGCCAGCAACAGGGTTTATACTAACAATGAGCAGTTCTTC
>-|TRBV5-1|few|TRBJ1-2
CASSLGQRYGYTF
TGCGCCAGCAGCCTCGGACAGCGATATGGCTACACCTTC
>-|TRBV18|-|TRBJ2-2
CASSPSFTGELFF
TGTGCCAGCTCACCATCATTCACCGGGGAGCTGTTTTTT
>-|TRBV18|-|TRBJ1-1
CASSPGSSGTEAFF
TGTGCCAGCTCCCCCGGATCTTCGGGGACTGAAGCTTTCTTT
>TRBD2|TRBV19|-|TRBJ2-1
CASRRGLAGYNEQFF
TGTGCCAGTAGGAGGGGACTAGCGGGTTACAATGAGCAGTTCTTC
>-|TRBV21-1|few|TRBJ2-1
CASSTTLAGDFLSSYNEQFF
TGTGCCAGCAGCACCACACTAGCGGGGGATTTTCTAAGCTCCTACAATGAGCAGTTCTTC
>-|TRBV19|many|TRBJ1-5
CASSMATENRNQPQHF
TGTGCCAGTAGTATGGCGACAGAAAATCGCAATCAGCCCCAGCATTTT
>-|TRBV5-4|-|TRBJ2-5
CASSPSLGQETQYF
TGTGCCAGCAGCCCTAGCTTAGGACAAGAGACCCAGTACTTC
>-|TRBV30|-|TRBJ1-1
CAWTRVNTEAFF
TGTGCCTGGACCAGGGTTAACACTGAAGCTTTCTTT
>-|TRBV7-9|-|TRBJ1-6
CASSDQGLRNSPLHF
TGTGCCAGCAGCGATCAGGGTTTGCGGAATTCACCCCTCCACTTT
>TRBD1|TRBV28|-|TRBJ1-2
CASTPGTGVIYGYTF
TGTGCCAGCACCCCTGGGACAGGGGTTATCTATGGCTACACCTTC
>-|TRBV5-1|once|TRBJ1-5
CASSEGDYQPQHF
TGCGCCAGCAGCGAGGGTGATTATCAGCCCCAGCATTTT